This TCR beta chain derives from a study of T cell changes during pregnancy in multiple sclerosis. The germline V gene encodes CDR1 SEHNR and CDR2 FQNEAQ (reference sequence). V lost 0 bases and J 5 bases, leaving 7 bases between the germline ends. The CDR3 totals 13 residues. This table comes from immunoSEQ multiplex PCR, and its TCRdb copy is limited to in-frame clones, with some not included. The sample holds around 34,000 clones, around nine tenths seen once. The chain recombines TRBV7-9 with TRBJ2-5, with D unresolved. The sequence was collected from a female donor with multiple sclerosis, enrolled in a pregnancy study. Specimen: CD8+ T cells from peripheral blood mononuclear cells, collected in the first trimester of pregnancy. This chain's CDR3 is CASSLAPTETQYF. In DNA, the CDR3 is TGTGCCAGCAGCTTAGCTCCTACGGAGACCCAGTACTTC. The variable domain in full, completed from reference TRBV7-9 and TRBJ2-5, reads DTGVSQNPRHKITKRGQNVTFRCDPISEHNRLYWYRQTLGQGPEFLTYFQNEAQLEKSRLLSDRFSAERPKGSFSTLEIQRTEQGDSAMYLCASSLAPTETQYFGPGTRLLVL.